A selection of T cell receptor beta chains follows, all from one sample in a study of blood T cells in healthy people across ages. TCRdb re-called the 5' RACE reads through MiXCR, storing one row per CDR3 protein. The data show 1.2 million to 1.5 million distinct CDR3 sequences, 59% seen once. Sample: blood. The origin of the receptors is a man younger than 35 in good health. CDR3s include the opening cysteine and the closing phenylalanine or tryptophan. Fields, in order: clone size, D gene, V gene, J gene, CDR3 protein. The D gene is left open where the match is weak. The listing skips clone size in some rows; elsewhere it reads once, few, many or a size class.

-	-	TRBV10-3	TRBJ1-2	CAISESKGKVDYGYTF
few	-	TRBV7-2	TRBJ2-3	CASSLEGVTQYF
-	TRBD1	TRBV4-1	TRBJ1-1	CASSQPQGVLYTEAFF
few	TRBD1	TRBV6-5	TRBJ2-7	CASSYSTGTDYEQYF
-	-	TRBV4-1	TRBJ2-3	CASSQDGSLTDTQYF
-	-	TRBV4-2	TRBJ1-4	CASSRDTSEKLFF
few	TRBD2	TRBV4-2	TRBJ2-3	CASSQRTSLSTDTQYF
few	-	TRBV10-3	TRBJ2-5	CAIMGGGGEQETQYF
-	-	TRBV28	TRBJ2-1	CASNRGGNEQFF
-	TRBD2	TRBV6-5	TRBJ2-1	CASRILAGDYNEQFF
-	TRBD2	TRBV15	TRBJ2-7	CATRASGGSSSYEQYF
once	-	TRBV10-3	TRBJ2-1	CAISGRSSTEQFF
-	-	TRBV3-1	TRBJ2-1	CASSQEGKVVRQFF
-	TRBD1	TRBV7-9	TRBJ2-5	CASSVRQGQETQYF
-	TRBD1	TRBV20-1	TRBJ2-3	CSGPTGKGTDTQYF
few	TRBD2	TRBV4-2	TRBJ2-7	CASSQGPSGAYEQYF
few	-	TRBV24-1	TRBJ2-1	CATSDNLGDNEQFF
-	-	TRBV18	TRBJ2-7	CASSPDGQGLAYEQYF
-	-	TRBV4-1	TRBJ1-1	CASSTLDSAFF
few	-	TRBV7-9	TRBJ2-5	CASSGSAYQETQYF
-	-	TRBV20-1	TRBJ2-3	CSAMSFTDTQYF
-	TRBD2	TRBV6-5	TRBJ2-2	CASSYQGRDGELFF
once	-	TRBV10-2	TRBJ2-5	CASSEETVYQETQYF